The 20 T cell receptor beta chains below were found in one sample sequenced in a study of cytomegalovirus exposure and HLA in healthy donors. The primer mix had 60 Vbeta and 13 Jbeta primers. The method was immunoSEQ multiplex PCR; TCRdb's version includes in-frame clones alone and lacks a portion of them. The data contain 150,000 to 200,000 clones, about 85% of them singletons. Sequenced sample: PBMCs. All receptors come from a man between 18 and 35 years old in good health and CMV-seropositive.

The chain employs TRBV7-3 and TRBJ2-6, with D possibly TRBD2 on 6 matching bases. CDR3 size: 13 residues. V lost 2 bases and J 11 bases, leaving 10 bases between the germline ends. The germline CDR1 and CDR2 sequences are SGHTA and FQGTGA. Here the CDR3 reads CASSLFREDVLTF. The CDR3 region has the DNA TGTGCCAGCAGCTTATTCAGGGAGGACGTCCTGACTTTC. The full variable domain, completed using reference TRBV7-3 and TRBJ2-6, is GAGVSQTPSNKVTEKGKYVELRCDPISGHTALYWYRQSLGQGPEFLIYFQGTGAADDSGLPNDRFFAVRPEGSVSTLKIQRTERGDSAVYLCASSLFREDVLTFGAGSRLTVL.

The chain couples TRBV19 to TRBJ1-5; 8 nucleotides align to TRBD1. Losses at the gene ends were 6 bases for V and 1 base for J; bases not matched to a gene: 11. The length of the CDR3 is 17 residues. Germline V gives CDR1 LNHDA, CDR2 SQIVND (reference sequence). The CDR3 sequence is CASSPSRQGISNQPQHF. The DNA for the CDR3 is TGTGCCAGTAGCCCCTCCCGACAGGGGATCAGCAATCAGCCCCAGCATTTT. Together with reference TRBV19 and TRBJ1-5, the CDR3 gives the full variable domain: DGGITQSPKYLFRKEGQNVTLSCEQNLNHDAMYWYRQDPGQGLRLIYYSQIVNDFQKGDIAEGYSVSREKKESFPLTVTSAQKNPTAFYLCASSPSRQGISNQPQHFGDGTRLSIL.

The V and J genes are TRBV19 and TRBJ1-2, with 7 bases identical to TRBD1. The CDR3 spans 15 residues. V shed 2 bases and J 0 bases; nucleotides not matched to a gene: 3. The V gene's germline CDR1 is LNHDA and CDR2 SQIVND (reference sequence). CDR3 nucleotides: TGTGCCAGTAGTATAAGACAGGGATCTAACTATGGCTACACCTTC. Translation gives CASSIRQGSNYGYTF.

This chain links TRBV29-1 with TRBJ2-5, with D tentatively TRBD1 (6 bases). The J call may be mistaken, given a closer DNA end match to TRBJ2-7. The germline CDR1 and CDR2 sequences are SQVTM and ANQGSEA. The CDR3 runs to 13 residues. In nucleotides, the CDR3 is TGCAGCGTGACCGCACAGGGCGCCTACGAGCAGTACTTC. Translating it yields CSVTAQGAYEQYF.

CDR3: CASSPAQGTEAFF. CDR3 DNA: TGTGCCAGCTCACCTGCACAGGGAACTGAAGCTTTCTTT. V and J are TRBV18 and TRBJ1-1; D perhaps matches TRBD1 (6 bases). Germline V gene lookup returns CDR1 KGHSH and CDR2 LQKENI. V lost 3 bases and J 5 bases, leaving 10 bases between the germline ends. The CDR3 runs 13 residues.

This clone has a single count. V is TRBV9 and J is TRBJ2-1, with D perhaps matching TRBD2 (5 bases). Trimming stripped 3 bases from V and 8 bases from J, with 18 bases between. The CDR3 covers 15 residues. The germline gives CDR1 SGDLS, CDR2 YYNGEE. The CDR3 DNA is TGTGCCAGCAGCGGTAGGTCTAGCTATGGGGATGAGCAGTTCTTC. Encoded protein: CASSGRSSYGDEQFF.

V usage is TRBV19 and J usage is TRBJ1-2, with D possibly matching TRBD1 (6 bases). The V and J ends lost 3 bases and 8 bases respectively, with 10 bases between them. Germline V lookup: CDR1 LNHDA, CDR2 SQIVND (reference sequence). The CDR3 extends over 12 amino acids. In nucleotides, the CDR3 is TGTGCCAGTAGTATCAACAGGGAAGGCTACACCTTC. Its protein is CASSINREGYTF.

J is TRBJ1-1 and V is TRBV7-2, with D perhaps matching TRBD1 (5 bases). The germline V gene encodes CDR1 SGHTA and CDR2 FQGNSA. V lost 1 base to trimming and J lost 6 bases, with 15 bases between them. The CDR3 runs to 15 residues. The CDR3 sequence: CASSLDGGGLAEAFF. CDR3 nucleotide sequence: TGTGCCAGCAGCTTAGATGGGGGGGGGTTAGCTGAAGCTTTCTTT.

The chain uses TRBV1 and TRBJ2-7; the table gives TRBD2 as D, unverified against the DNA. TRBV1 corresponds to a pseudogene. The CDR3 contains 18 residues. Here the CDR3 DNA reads TGCACCAGCAGCCAAGATGGAGAGCGGGGGGCACATTTGGTAGAGCAGTACTTC. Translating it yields CTSSQDGERGAHLVEQYF.

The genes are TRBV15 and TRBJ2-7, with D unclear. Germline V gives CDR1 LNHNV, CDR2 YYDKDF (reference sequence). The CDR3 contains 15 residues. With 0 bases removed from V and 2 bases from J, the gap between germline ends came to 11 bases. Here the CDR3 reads CATSRETHVAYEQYF. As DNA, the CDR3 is TGTGCCACCAGCAGAGAGACTCACGTCGCCTACGAGCAGTACTTC. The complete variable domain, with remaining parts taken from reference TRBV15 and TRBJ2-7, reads DAMVIQNPRYQVTQFGKPVTLSCSQTLNHNVMYWYQQKSSQAPKLLFHYYDKDFNNEADTPDNFQSRRPNTSFCFLDIRSPGLGDTAMYLCATSRETHVAYEQYFGPGTRLTVT.

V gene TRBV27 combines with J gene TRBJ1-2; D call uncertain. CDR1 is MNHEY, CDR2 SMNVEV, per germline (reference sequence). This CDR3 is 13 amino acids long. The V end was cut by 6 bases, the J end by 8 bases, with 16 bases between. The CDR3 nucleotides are TGTGCCAGCAGCCTCAGTCAAACCTCGGGCTACACCTTC. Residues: CASSLSQTSGYTF.

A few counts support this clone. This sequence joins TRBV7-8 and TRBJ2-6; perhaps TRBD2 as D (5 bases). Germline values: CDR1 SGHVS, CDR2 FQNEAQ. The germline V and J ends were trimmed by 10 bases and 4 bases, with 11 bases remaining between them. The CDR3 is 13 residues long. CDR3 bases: TGTGCCACCCGGGGTCGGGGGGCCAACGTCCTGACTTTC. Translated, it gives CATRGRGANVLTF.

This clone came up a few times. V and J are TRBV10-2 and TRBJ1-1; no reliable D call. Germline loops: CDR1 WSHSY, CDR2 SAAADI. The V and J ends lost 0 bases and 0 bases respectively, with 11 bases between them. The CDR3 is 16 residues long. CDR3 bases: TGCGCCAGCAGTGAGTCTATAGTATCGGTGAACACTGAAGCTTTCTTT. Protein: CASSESIVSVNTEAFF.

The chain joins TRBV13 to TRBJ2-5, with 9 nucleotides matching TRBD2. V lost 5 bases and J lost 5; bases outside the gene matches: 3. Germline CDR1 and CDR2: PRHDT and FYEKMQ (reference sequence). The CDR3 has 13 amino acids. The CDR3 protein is CASSGTSRETQYF. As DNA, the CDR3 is TGTGCCAGCAGCGGGACTAGCAGGGAGACCCAGTACTTC.

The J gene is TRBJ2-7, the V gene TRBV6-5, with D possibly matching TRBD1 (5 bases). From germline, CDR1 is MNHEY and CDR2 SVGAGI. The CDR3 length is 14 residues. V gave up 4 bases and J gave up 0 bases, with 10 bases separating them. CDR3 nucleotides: TGTGCCAGCAGTTCTCCGCAGGGCTCCTACGAGCAGTACTTC. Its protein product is CASSSPQGSYEQYF.

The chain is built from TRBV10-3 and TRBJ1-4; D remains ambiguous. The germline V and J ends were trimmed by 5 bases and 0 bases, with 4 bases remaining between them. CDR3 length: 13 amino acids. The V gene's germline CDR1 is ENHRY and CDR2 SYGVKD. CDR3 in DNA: TGTGCCATCAGTCCAGCAACTAATGAAAAACTGTTTTTT. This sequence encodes CAISPATNEKLFF.

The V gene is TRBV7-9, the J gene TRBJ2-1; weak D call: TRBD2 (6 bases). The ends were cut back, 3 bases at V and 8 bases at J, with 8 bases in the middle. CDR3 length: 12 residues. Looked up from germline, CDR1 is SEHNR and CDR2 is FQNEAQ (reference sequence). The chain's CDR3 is CASSFSSDEQFF. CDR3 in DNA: TGTGCCAGCAGCTTTTCTAGCGATGAGCAGTTCTTC.

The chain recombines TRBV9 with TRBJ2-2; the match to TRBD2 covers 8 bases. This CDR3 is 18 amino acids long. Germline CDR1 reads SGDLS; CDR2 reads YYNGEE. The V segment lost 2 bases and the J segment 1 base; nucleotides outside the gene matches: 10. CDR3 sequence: CASSVPGGSGGNTGELFF. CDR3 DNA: TGTGCCAGCAGCGTCCCTGGGGGCAGCGGGGGGAACACCGGGGAGCTGTTTTTT.

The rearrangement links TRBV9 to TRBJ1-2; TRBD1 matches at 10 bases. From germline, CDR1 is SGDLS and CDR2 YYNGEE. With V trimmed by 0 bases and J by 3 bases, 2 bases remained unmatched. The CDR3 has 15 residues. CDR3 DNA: TGTGCCAGCAGCGTAGCGGACAGGGGGTACTATGGCTACACCTTC. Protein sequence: CASSVADRGYYGYTF.

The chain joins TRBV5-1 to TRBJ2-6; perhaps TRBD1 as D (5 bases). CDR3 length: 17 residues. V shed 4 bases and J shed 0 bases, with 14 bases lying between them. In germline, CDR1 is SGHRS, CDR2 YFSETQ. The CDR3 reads CASSVQGVRSGANVLTF. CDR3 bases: TGCGCCAGCAGCGTTCAAGGGGTCCGCTCTGGGGCCAACGTCCTGACTTTC.